What follows are 6 T cell receptor beta chains derived from one specimen sequenced in a study of identifying expanded T cells in peripheral blood. The method was immunoSEQ multiplex PCR; TCRdb's version includes in-frame clones alone and lacks a portion of them. The table records 100,000 to 150,000 clones, about four fifths of them present only once. Input material: blood. The receptors originated from a person aged 18 to 75 in good health.

The V call is TRBV6-5, the J call TRBJ1-4; 9 bases are shared with TRBD1. CDR1 and CDR2 from the germline V gene are MNHEY and SVGAGI. This CDR3 has 14 amino acids. V was pared by 4 bases and J by 10 bases, with 7 bases of the junction left unmatched. The CDR3: CASSSAGQGGKLFF. In nucleotides, the CDR3 is TGTGCCAGCAGTTCCGCGGGACAGGGTGGAAAACTGTTTTTT.

This chain joins TRBV7-8 and TRBJ2-5; D is uncertain. CDR1 is SGHVS, CDR2 FQNEAQ, per germline. The germline V and J ends were trimmed by 1 base and 2 bases, with 5 bases remaining between them. The length of the CDR3 is 13 residues. CDR3 residues: CASSLGPQETQYF. The DNA for the CDR3 is TGTGCCAGCAGCTTAGGACCTCAAGAGACCCAGTACTTC.

The chain is built from TRBV28 and TRBJ1-1, with 8 bases that match TRBD1. J was trimmed by 4 bases and V by 9 bases; bases with no gene match: 4. The CDR3 has 12 amino acids. Germline-derived CDR1 and CDR2 are MDHEN and SYDVKM. This CDR3 reads CASRDRGTEAFF. In DNA, the CDR3 is TGTGCCAGTCGCGACAGGGGCACTGAAGCTTTCTTT.

CDR3 in DNA: TGTGCCAGCAGCCCTACAAGTAGCAATCAGCCCCAGCATTTT. This gives the protein CASSPTSSNQPQHF. The V gene is TRBV11-2, the J gene TRBJ1-5; D remains unclear. Per germline, CDR1 SGHAT and CDR2 FQNNGV. CDR3 size: 14 residues. V gave up 5 bases and J gave up 0 bases, with 8 bases separating them.

J is TRBJ2-4 and V is TRBV12-5; possibly TRBD1 or TRBD2 for D (5 bases each). Trimming cost V 3 bases and J 1 base, with 19 bases left between them. This CDR3 is built from 18 residues. CDR1 is LGHNT and CDR2 is FRNRAP in the germline V gene. The CDR3 loop is CASGFVVEGLGAKNIQYF. The CDR3 coding sequence is TGTGCTAGTGGTTTTGTAGTCGAGGGGCTGGGGGCCAAAAACATTCAGTACTTC.

The gene calls are TRBV4-1 and TRBJ1-5; possibly TRBD1 for D (6 bases). Germline-derived CDR1 and CDR2 are MGHRA and YSYEKL. The CDR3 loop spans 16 amino acids. Trimming left V 4 bases short and J 0 bases short, with 13 bases between. Here the CDR3 reads CASSLGTSYSNQPQHF. The CDR3, as DNA: TGCGCCAGCAGCCTCGGGACAAGCTATAGCAATCAGCCCCAGCATTTT.